This T cell receptor (beta chain) was identified in a study of blood T cell repertoires in COVID-19. CDR1 is SGHVS, CDR2 FQNEAQ, per germline. V lost 3 bases to trimming and J lost 6 bases, with 18 bases between them. This CDR3 region has 16 residues. Participant reports of clinical history set cohort assignment. Sequencing used immunoSEQ multiplex PCR; TCRdb keeps in-frame clones, though not all of them. The sample holds approximately 200,000 clones, roughly 87% seen once. This clonotype was obtained from a woman between 25 and 40 years old who had recovered from COVID-19. J is TRBJ1-5 and V is TRBV7-8; TRBD1 is a possible D gene (6 bases). The material sequenced was PBMCs or T cells enriched from blood (not recorded which). Written as DNA, the CDR3 is TGTGCCAGCAGCTTGTCGGACAGCGGGGTGAGTCAGCCCCAGCATTTT. Protein: CASSLSDSGVSQPQHF.